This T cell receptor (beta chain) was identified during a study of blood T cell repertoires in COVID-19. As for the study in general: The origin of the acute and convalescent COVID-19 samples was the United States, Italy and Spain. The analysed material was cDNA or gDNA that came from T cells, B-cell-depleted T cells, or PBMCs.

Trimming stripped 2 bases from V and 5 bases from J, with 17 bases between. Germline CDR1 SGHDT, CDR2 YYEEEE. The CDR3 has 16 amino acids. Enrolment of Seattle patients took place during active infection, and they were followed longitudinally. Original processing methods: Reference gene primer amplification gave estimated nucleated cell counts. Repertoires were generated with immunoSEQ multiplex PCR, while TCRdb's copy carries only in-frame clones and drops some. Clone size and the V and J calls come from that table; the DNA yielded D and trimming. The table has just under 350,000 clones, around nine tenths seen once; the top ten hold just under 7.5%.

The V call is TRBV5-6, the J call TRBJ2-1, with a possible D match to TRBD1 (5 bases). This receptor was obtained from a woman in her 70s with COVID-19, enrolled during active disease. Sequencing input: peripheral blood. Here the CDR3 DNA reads TGTGCCAGCAGCTTCCTCCCGTGGGGCCCCGACAATGAGCAGTTCTTC. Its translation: CASSFLPWGPDNEQFF.